This record covers a single TCR beta chain. This sample is part of a study of blood T cell repertoires in COVID-19. Trimming stripped 3 bases from V and 6 bases from J, with 18 bases between. Germline CDR1 is SGHRS and CDR2 is YFSETQ. The CDR3 runs 16 residues. Using immunoSEQ multiplex PCR, the repertoire was profiled, and TCRdb retains in-frame clones only, with some absent. The sample lists tens of thousands of clones, about 87% seen once, with around 7.3% in the top ten. The material sequenced was peripheral blood. The rearrangement uses TRBV5-1 and TRBJ2-2; D is perhaps TRBD1 (5 bases). This receptor was identified in an elderly man with active or convalescent COVID-19. The CDR3: CASSSRGSGYSGELFF. The DNA of the CDR3 is TGCGCCAGCAGCTCAAGGGGTAGTGGTTACTCCGGGGAGCTGTTTTTT.